These T cell receptor beta chains were read from a single sample in a study of blood T cell repertoires in COVID-19. The method was immunoSEQ multiplex PCR; TCRdb's version includes in-frame clones alone and lacks a portion of them. Of around 70,000 clones listed, just over 85% were seen once; the top ten hold just over 5%. Sequencing was carried out using peripheral blood. All receptors derive from a human donor in a cohort sampled during active COVID-19. Both conserved end residues are trimmed from each CDR3. The order of the fields is J gene, V gene, CDR3 protein.

TRBJ2-1 TRBV5-4 ASSLDPGAFGDEQF
TRBJ2-2 TRBV7-2 ASSLSGRNTGELF
TRBJ1-3 TRBV11-2 ASSLTGVLGNTIY
TRBJ1-1 TRBV3-1/TRBV3-2 ASSQDLEADTEAF
TRBJ2-7 TRBV5-1 ASSSPGEYEQY
TRBJ2-4 TRBV7-2 ASSLDYPKNIQY
TRBJ2-7 TRBV5-5 ASSQTPGTLVYEQY
TRBJ2-3 TRBV10-1 ASGSGLFTDTQY
TRBJ2-6 TRBV2 ASTTGRTGANVLT
TRBJ2-6 TRBV19 ASNRGAGANVLT
TRBJ1-1 TRBV19 ASRGTGRNTEAF
TRBJ2-3 TRBV15 ATSRGSGLAVSTDTQY
TRBJ2-1 TRBV2 ASSGLAGVGYNEQF
TRBJ2-4 TRBV28 ASRSNRGLAKNIQY
TRBJ2-2 TRBV12-2 ASRLLRQGGKWDTGELF
TRBJ1-2 TRBV2 ASSEGRTVYGYT
TRBJ2-1 TRBV7-9 ASIPTRDRFNEQF
TRBJ2-3 TRBV19 ASTSGLYTDTQY
TRBJ2-2 TRBV7-2 ASNTGNTGELF
TRBJ2-5 TRBV3-1/TRBV3-2 ASSQLAGAIDQETQY
TRBJ1-1 TRBV29-1 SVDTGSRNTEAF
TRBJ2-1 TRBV5-1 ASSPWTGYNEQF
TRBJ2-5 TRBV5-4 ASSLEGPRGKKTQY
TRBJ1-1 TRBV28 ASSLQTGDEAF
TRBJ1-1 TRBV3-1/TRBV3-2 ASSHRENTEAF
TRBJ2-1 TRBV11-2 ASSPRLAGVIHEQF
TRBJ2-5 TRBV3-1/TRBV3-2 ASSQGGQGRPEETQY
TRBJ2-1 TRBV6-6 ASTSGSGRPDEQF
TRBJ2-3 TRBV2 ASKIEQGGTDTQY
TRBJ2-5 TRBV9 ASSSIAGGLQETQY
TRBJ2-7 TRBV12-3/TRBV12-4 ASSRTGLEQY
TRBJ2-7 TRBV3-1/TRBV3-2 ASSQGRRASEQY
TRBJ2-7 TRBV7-2 ASSTKNLGHADEQY
TRBJ2-7 TRBV7-9 ASIPGQGADSYEQY
TRBJ2-5 TRBV6-5 ASTGPSVQETQY
TRBJ1-3 TRBV2 ASSEFRDSGNTIY
TRBJ2-7 TRBV29-1 SVSGDSTDFKQY
TRBJ2-1 TRBV3-1/TRBV3-2 ASSQVRGGLNNEQF
TRBJ2-1 TRBV29-1 SVGQGLGQNEQF
TRBJ1-4 TRBV7-2 ASSPQEDSGEKLF
TRBJ2-2 TRBV19 ASSARDIGTMNTGELF
TRBJ2-5 TRBV14 ASSQDKGETQY
TRBJ2-3 TRBV10-3 AISEGLSSTDTQY
TRBJ2-7 TRBV19 ASSPISSYEQY
TRBJ2-3 TRBV25-1 ASARNTAFFTDTQY
TRBJ2-1 TRBV20-1 SANSYNEQF
TRBJ2-5 TRBV5-1 ASSLGGEQETQY
TRBJ1-1 TRBV6-1 ASSDGQGTEAF
TRBJ1-2 TRBV7-8 ASSLVEGGFNYGYT
TRBJ2-1 TRBV21-1 ASSKASGRQYNEQF
TRBJ1-1 TRBV5-6 ASSPPDRTGPMNTEAF
TRBJ1-1 TRBV28 ASSFPHRAVGTEAF
TRBJ2-3 TRBV18 ASSREAPASTDTQY